The T cell receptor (beta chain) under discussion was sequenced for a study of control samples from healthy donors and cancer patients. Repertoires were generated with immunoSEQ multiplex PCR, while TCRdb's copy carries only in-frame clones and drops some. Of roughly 99,000 clones listed, almost 85% are singletons. V was shortened by 0 bases and J by 4 bases, with 15 bases between the two germline ends. Per the germline V gene, CDR1 is MNHNS and CDR2 is SASEGT. The CDR3 runs to 16 residues. V and J are TRBV6-1 and TRBJ1-2; TRBD1 is a possible D gene (5 bases). This TCR was recovered from a man between 60 and 75 years old in good health. The specimen was blood. This CDR3 is CASSEAEGRAGYGYTF. The CDR3 bases are TGTGCCAGCAGTGAAGCCGAGGGACGGGCGGGCTATGGCTACACCTTC.